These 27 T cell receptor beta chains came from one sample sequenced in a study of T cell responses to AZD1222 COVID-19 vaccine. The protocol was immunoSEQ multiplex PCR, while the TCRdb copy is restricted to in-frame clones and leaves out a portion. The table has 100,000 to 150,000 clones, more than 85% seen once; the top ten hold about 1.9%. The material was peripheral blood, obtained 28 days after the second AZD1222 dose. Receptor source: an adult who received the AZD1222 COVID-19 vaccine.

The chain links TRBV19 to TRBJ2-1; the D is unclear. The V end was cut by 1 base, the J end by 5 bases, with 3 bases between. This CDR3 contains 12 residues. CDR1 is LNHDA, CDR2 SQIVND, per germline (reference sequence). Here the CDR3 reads CASSIGHNEQFF. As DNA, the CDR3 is TGTGCCAGTAGTATAGGTCACAATGAGCAGTTCTTC.

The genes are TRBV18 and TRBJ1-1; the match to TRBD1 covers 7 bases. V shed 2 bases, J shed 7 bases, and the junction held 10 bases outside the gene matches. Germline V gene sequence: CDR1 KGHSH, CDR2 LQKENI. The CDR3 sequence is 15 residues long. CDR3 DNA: TGTGCCAGCTCACCAACCGAGCACGGGACAGATGAAGCTTTCTTT. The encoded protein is CASSPTEHGTDEAFF. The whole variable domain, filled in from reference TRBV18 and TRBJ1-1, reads NAGVMQNPRHLVRRRGQEARLRCSPMKGHSHVYWYRQLPEEGLKFMVYLQKENIIDESGMPKERFSAEFPKEGPSILRIQQVVRGDSAAYFCASSPTEHGTDEAFFGQGTRLTVV.

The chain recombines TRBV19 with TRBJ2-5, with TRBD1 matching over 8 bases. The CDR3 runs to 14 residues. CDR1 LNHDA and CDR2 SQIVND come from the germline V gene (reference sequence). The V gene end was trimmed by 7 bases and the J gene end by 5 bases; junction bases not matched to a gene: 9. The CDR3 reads CASTQTGAWETQYF. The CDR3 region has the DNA TGTGCCAGTACCCAGACAGGGGCTTGGGAGACCCAGTACTTC.

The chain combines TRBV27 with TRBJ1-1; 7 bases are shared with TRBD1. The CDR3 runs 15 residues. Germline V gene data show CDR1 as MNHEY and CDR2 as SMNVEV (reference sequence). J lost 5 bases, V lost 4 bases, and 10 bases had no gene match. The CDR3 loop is CASSSLGQEGTEAFF. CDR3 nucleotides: TGTGCCAGCAGTTCACTTGGACAGGAAGGGACTGAAGCTTTCTTT.

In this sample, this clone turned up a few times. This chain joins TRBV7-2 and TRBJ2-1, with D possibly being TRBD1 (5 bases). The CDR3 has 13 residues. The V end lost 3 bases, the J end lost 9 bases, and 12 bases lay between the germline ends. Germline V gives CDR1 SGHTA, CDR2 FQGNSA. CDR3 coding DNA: TGTGCCAGCAGCTTCGCCCAAAGGGGTGAGCAGTTCTTC. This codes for CASSFAQRGEQFF.

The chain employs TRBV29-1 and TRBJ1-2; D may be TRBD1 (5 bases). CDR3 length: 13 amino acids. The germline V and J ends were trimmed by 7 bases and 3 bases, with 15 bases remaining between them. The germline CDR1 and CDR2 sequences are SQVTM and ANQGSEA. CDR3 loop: CSGNSGTDYGYTF. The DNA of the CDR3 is TGCAGCGGAAACTCCGGGACGGACTATGGCTACACCTTC.

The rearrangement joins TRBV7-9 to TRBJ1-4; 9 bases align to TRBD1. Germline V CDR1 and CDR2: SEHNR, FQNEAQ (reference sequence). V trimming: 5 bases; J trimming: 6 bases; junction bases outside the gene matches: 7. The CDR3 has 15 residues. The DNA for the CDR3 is TGTGCCAGCAGCCCCGCCGGGACAGGGTATGAAAAACTGTTTTTT. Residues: CASSPAGTGYEKLFF.

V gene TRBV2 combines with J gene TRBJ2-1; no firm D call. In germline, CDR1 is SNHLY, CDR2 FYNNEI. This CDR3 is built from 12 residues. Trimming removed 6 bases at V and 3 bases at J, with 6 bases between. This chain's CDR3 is CASRDGYNEQFF. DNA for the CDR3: TGTGCCAGCAGGGACGGCTACAATGAGCAGTTCTTC.

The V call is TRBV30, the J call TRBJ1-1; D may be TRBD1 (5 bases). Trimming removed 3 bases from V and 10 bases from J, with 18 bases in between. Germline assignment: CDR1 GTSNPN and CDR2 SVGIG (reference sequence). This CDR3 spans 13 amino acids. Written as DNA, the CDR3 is TGTGCCTGGAGCCTGACATCCCTTGGGGGAGCTTTCTTT. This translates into CAWSLTSLGGAFF.

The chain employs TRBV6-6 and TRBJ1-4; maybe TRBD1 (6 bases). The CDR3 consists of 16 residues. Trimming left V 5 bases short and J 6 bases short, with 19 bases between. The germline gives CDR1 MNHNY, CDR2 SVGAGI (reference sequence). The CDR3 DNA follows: TGTGCCAGCAGTCCGCCAGCACAGGGAAGTTATGAAAAACTGTTTTTT. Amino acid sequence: CASSPPAQGSYEKLFF.

The CDR3 sequence is CASRGQGSPGGEQFF. CDR3 DNA sequence: TGTGCCAGCAGAGGTCAGGGGTCCCCCGGGGGTGAGCAGTTCTTC. The chain uses TRBV6-5 and TRBJ2-1; D may correspond to TRBD1 or TRBD2 (6 bases each). The CDR3 is made up of 15 amino acids. V was cut by 6 bases and J by 9 bases, with 21 bases left in between. The germline V gene has CDR1 MNHEY and CDR2 SVGAGI.

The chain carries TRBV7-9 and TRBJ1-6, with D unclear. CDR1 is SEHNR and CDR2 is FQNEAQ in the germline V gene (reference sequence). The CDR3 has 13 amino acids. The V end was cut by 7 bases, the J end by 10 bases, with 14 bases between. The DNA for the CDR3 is TGTGCCAGCAAGGGTGCCCCTAGGTCACCCCTCCACTTT. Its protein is CASKGAPRSPLHF. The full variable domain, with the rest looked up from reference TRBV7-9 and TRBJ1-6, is DTGVSQNPRHKITKRGQNVTFRCDPISEHNRLYWYRQTLGQGPEFLTYFQNEAQLEKSRLLSDRFSAERPKGSFSTLEIQRTEQGDSAMYLCASKGAPRSPLHFGNGTRLTVT.

The CDR3 sequence: CASSFGRTSEQFF. Here the CDR3 DNA reads TGTGCCAGCAGCTTCGGGCGGACCAGCGAGCAGTTCTTC. V is TRBV5-4 and J is TRBJ2-1; D unresolved. Trimming stripped 2 bases from V and 10 bases from J, with 13 bases between. This CDR3 is 13 amino acids long. Germline CDR1 reads SGHNT; CDR2 reads YYREEE (reference sequence).

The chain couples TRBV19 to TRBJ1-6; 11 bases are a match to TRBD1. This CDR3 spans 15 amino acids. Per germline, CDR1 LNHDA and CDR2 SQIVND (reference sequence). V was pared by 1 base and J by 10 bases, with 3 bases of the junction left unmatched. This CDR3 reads CASSIAGTGGSPLHF. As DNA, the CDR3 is TGTGCCAGTAGTATAGCCGGGACAGGGGGGTCACCCCTCCACTTT.

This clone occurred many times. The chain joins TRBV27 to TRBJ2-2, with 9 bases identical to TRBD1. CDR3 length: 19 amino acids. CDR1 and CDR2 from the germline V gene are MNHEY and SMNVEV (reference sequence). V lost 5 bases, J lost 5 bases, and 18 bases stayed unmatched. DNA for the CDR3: TGTGCCAGCAGTGCTCGGGACAGGGTTCACCCCCAGGCAACCGGGGAGCTGTTTTTT. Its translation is CASSARDRVHPQATGELFF.

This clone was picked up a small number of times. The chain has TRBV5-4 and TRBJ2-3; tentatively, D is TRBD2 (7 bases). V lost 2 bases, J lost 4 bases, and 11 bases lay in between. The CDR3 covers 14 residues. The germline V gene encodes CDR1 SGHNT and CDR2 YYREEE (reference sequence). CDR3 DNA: TGTGCCAGCAGCTTAGGGGGGGCGTCAGATACGCAGTATTTT. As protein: CASSLGGASDTQYF.

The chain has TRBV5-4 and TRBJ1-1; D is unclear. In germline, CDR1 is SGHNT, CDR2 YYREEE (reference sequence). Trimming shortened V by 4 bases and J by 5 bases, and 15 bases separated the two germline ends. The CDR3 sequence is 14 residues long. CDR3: CASSRPTVETEAFF. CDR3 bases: TGTGCCAGCAGCCGACCCACAGTTGAAACTGAAGCTTTCTTT.

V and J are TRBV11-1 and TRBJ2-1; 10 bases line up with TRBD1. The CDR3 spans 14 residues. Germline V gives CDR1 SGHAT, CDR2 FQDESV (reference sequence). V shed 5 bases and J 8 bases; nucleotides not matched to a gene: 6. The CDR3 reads CASSGDRGGYEQFF. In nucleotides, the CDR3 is TGTGCCAGCAGCGGGGACAGGGGAGGTTATGAGCAGTTCTTC.

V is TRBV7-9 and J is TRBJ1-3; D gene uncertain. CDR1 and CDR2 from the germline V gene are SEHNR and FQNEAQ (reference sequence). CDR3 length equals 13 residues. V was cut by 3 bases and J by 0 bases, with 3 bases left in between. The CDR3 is CASSFISGNTIYF. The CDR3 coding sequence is TGTGCCAGCAGCTTTATCTCTGGAAACACCATATATTTT.

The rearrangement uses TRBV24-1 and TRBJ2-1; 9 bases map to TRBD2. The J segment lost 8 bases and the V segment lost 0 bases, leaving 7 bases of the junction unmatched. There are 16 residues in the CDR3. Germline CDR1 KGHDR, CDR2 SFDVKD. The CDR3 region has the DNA TGTGCCACCAGTGATTTGAATAGCGGGAGATTACATGAGCAGTTCTTC. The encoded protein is CATSDLNSGRLHEQFF.

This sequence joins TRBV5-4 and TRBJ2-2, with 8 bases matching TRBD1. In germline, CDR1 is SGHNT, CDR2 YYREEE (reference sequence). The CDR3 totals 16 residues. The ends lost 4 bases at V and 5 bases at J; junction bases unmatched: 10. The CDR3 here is CASSRAQGAQTGELFF. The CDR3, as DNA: TGTGCCAGCAGCCGTGCGCAGGGGGCCCAAACCGGGGAGCTGTTTTTT.

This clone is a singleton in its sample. The DNA for the CDR3 is TGTGCCAGCTCACCAGCGGGACTAGCGGGAGGAAATGAGCAGTTCTTC. It yields the protein CASSPAGLAGGNEQFF. The chain carries TRBV18 and TRBJ2-1; TRBD2 agrees at 15 bases. The CDR3 length is 16 residues. CDR1 is KGHSH and CDR2 is LQKENI in the germline V gene. J lost 7 bases, V lost 2 bases, and 3 bases had no gene match.

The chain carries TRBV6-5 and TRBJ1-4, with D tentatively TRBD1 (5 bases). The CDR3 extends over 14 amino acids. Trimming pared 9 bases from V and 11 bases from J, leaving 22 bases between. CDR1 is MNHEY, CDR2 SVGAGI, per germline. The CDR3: CASSWGGPTNKLFF. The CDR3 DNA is TGTGCCAGTAGCTGGGGGGGACCCACGAACAAACTGTTTTTT.

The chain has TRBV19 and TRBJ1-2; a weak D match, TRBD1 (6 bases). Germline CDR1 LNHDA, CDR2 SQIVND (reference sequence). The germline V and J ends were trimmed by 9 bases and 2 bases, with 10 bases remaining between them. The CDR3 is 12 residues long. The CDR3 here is CASSGQNYGYTF. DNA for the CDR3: TGTGCCAGCTCAGGACAGAACTATGGCTACACCTTC.

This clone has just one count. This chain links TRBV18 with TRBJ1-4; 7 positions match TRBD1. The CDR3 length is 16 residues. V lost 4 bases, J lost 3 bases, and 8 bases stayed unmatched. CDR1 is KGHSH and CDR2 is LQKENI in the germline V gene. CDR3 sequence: CASSQRGQLSNEKLFF. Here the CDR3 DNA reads TGTGCCAGCTCACAAAGGGGGCAGTTGTCTAATGAAAAACTGTTTTTT.

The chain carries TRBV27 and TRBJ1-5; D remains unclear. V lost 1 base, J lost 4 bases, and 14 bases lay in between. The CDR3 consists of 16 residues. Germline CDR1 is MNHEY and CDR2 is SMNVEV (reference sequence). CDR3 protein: CASSLFFGVGNQPQHF. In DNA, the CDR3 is TGTGCCAGCAGTTTATTTTTCGGGGTAGGGAATCAGCCCCAGCATTTT.

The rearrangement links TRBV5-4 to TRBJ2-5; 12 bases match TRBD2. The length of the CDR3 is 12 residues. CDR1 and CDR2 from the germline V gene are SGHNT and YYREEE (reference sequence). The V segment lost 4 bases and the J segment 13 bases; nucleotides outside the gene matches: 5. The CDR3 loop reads CASSQTSGRRYF. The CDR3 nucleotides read TGTGCCAGCAGCCAGACTAGCGGGAGAAGGTACTTC.